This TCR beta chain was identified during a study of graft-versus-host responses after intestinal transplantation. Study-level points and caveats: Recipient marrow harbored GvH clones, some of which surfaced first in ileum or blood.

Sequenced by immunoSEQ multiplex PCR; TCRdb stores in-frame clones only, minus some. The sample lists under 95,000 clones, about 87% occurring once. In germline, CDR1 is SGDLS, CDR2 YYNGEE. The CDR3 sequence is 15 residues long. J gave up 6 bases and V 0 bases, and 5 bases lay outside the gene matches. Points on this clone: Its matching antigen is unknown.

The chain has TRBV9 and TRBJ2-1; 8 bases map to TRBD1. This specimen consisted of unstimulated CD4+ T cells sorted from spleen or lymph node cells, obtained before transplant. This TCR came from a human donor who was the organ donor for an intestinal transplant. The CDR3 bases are TGTGCCAGCAGCGTAGGGACAGGGTGGGGCAATGAGCAGTTCTTC. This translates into CASSVGTGWGNEQFF.